A selection of T cell receptor beta chains follows, all from one sample in a study of T cells after yellow fever vaccination. TCRdb re-derived calls from the 5' RACE reads in MiXCR, one entry per CDR3 protein. The table lists about 340,000 distinct CDR3 sequences, 3.5% to 4.5% of them singletons. Source: PBMCs, taken 5 days after the yellow fever booster vaccination. The source of these receptors is a man aged 18 to 30 who received the YFV17D yellow fever vaccine. CDR3s include the opening cysteine and the closing phenylalanine or tryptophan. Fields, in order: J gene, V gene, clone size, D gene, CDR3 protein, CDR3 DNA. D genes are given only for firm matches. Clone size is stated in some rows and not others, as once, few, many or a class when expanded.

J: TRBJ2-7; V: TRBV10-3; size: NA; D: TRBD1; CDR3: CAISPGQGTYEQYF; DNA: TGTGCCATCAGCCCGGGACAGGGAACCTACGAGCAGTACTTC
J: TRBJ1-5; V: TRBV13; size: few; D: NA; CDR3: CASSSPPSPSNQPQHF; DNA: TGTGCCAGCAGCTCTCCCCCGTCGCCCTCCAATCAGCCCCAGCATTTT
J: TRBJ2-1; V: TRBV3-1; size: few; D: TRBD2; CDR3: CASSTERGGEQFF; DNA: TGTGCCAGCAGCACCGAGCGGGGAGGGGAGCAGTTCTTC
J: TRBJ1-1; V: TRBV5-1; size: many; D: NA; CDR3: CASIGTSEAFF; DNA: TGCGCCAGCATCGGGACGTCTGAAGCTTTCTTT
J: TRBJ2-2; V: TRBV20-1; size: many; D: TRBD1; CDR3: CSAYRGTGELFF; DNA: TGCAGTGCTTACAGGGGCACCGGGGAGCTGTTTTTT
J: TRBJ2-4; V: TRBV25-1; size: many; D: NA; CDR3: CASTGWEGAQNIQYF; DNA: TGTGCCAGCACAGGGTGGGAGGGGGCCCAAAACATTCAGTACTTC
J: TRBJ2-6; V: TRBV20-1; size: many; D: NA; CDR3: CSARGGGRHTEGSSAANVLTF; DNA: TGCAGTGCTAGAGGGGGGGGCAGGCATACCGAGGGAAGCTCTGCGGCCAACGTCCTGACTTTC
J: TRBJ1-2; V: TRBV5-1; size: few; D: NA; CDR3: CASSGPGEGYTF; DNA: TGCGCCAGCAGCGGACCGGGGGAGGGCTACACCTTC
J: TRBJ2-5; V: TRBV12-3/TRBV12-4; size: NA; D: NA; CDR3: CASRTSRFHETQYF; DNA: TGTGCCAGCAGAACTAGCAGGTTCCATGAGACCCAGTACTTC
J: TRBJ1-3; V: TRBV7-8; size: few; D: NA; CDR3: CASSHRGSGNTIYF; DNA: TGTGCCAGCAGCCACCGGGGATCTGGAAACACCATATATTTT
J: TRBJ1-6; V: TRBV4-1; size: NA; D: NA; CDR3: CASSLRTLDNSPLHF; DNA: TGCGCCAGCAGCCTACGGACCCTAGATAATTCACCCCTCCACTTT
J: TRBJ2-3; V: TRBV7-8; size: few; D: TRBD1; CDR3: CASSLATGGRTDTQYF; DNA: TGTGCCAGCAGCCTGGCCACAGGGGGGCGCACAGATACGCAGTATTTT
J: TRBJ1-5; V: TRBV20-1; size: few; D: NA; CDR3: CSARVGAQQPQHF; DNA: TGCAGTGCTAGGGTGGGGGCCCAGCAGCCCCAGCATTTT
J: TRBJ2-3; V: TRBV7-2; size: few; D: TRBD2; CDR3: CASSSAMRGSTDTQYF; DNA: TGTGCCAGCAGCTCCGCCATGCGGGGGAGCACAGATACGCAGTATTTT
J: TRBJ1-6; V: TRBV11-2; size: few; D: NA; CDR3: CASSLPDSPLHF; DNA: TGTGCCAGCAGCTTACCCGATTCACCCCTCCACTTT
J: TRBJ2-2; V: TRBV29-1; size: few; D: NA; CDR3: CSVFGAPDTGELFF; DNA: TGCAGCGTTTTCGGAGCACCGGACACCGGGGAGCTGTTTTTT
J: TRBJ2-2; V: TRBV20-1; size: few; D: NA; CDR3: CSARTRGNTGELFF; DNA: TGCAGTGCTAGGACTAGGGGGAACACCGGGGAGCTGTTTTTT
J: TRBJ2-3; V: TRBV29-1; size: few; D: TRBD2; CDR3: CSVAGTSADTQYF; DNA: TGCAGCGTTGCCGGGACTAGCGCAGATACGCAGTATTTT
J: TRBJ2-4; V: TRBV12-3/TRBV12-4; size: many; D: NA; CDR3: CASSRTVGNIQYF; DNA: TGTGCCAGCAGTCGGACAGTGGGAAACATTCAGTACTTC
J: TRBJ2-2; V: TRBV5-1; size: NA; D: NA; CDR3: CASSLAENTGELFF; DNA: TGCGCCAGCAGCTTGGCGGAGAACACCGGGGAGCTGTTTTTT
J: TRBJ1-3; V: TRBV29-1; size: few; D: NA; CDR3: CSVEDGTVGNTIYF; DNA: TGCAGCGTTGAAGATGGAACAGTAGGAAACACCATATATTTT
J: TRBJ2-3; V: TRBV5-5; size: few; D: NA; CDR3: CASRTGRTQYF; DNA: TGTGCCAGCAGAACGGGCAGGACGCAGTATTTT
J: TRBJ2-7; V: TRBV7-9; size: many; D: TRBD2; CDR3: CASSSSGLGYEQYF; DNA: TGTGCCAGCAGCTCCTCGGGACTAGGTTACGAGCAGTACTTC
J: TRBJ1-2; V: TRBV29-1; size: few; D: NA; CDR3: CSVARDNYGYTF; DNA: TGCAGCGTTGCCCGGGATAACTATGGCTACACCTTC
J: TRBJ1-4; V: TRBV20-1; size: NA; D: NA; CDR3: CSARDMTGNEKLFF; DNA: TGCAGTGCTAGAGATATGACCGGGAATGAAAAACTGTTTTTT
J: TRBJ1-5; V: TRBV27; size: NA; D: NA; CDR3: CASSLGRFNQPQHF; DNA: TGTGCCAGCAGTTTGGGGCGGTTCAATCAGCCCCAGCATTTT
J: TRBJ2-1; V: TRBV2; size: many; D: NA; CDR3: CASDNYNEQFF; DNA: TGTGCCAGCGACAACTACAATGAGCAGTTCTTC
J: TRBJ2-1; V: TRBV11-2; size: NA; D: NA; CDR3: CASSFNYNEQFF; DNA: TGTGCCAGCAGCTTTAATTACAATGAGCAGTTCTTC
J: TRBJ2-1; V: TRBV12-3/TRBV12-4; size: many; D: TRBD1; CDR3: CASLTQGVEQFF; DNA: TGTGCCAGCCTTACACAGGGGGTTGAGCAGTTCTTC
J: TRBJ1-2; V: TRBV18; size: few; D: NA; CDR3: CASSPVEGYTF; DNA: TGTGCCAGCTCACCAGTGGAAGGCTACACCTTC
J: TRBJ2-1; V: TRBV5-1; size: many; D: NA; CDR3: CASSLEGAREQFF; DNA: TGCGCCAGCAGCTTGGAAGGGGCAAGGGAGCAGTTCTTC
J: TRBJ1-1; V: TRBV7-2; size: few; D: TRBD1; CDR3: CASSPYTGTDSEAFF; DNA: TGTGCCAGCAGCCCTTATACCGGGACAGATTCTGAAGCTTTCTTT
J: TRBJ1-5; V: TRBV6-2/TRBV6-3; size: few; D: NA; CDR3: CASSYGAVSNQPQHF; DNA: TGTGCCAGCAGTTACGGGGCAGTTAGCAATCAGCCCCAGCATTTT
J: TRBJ2-5; V: TRBV20-1; size: NA; D: TRBD1; CDR3: CSATRQGTETQYF; DNA: TGCAGTGCTACCCGACAGGGGACAGAGACCCAGTACTTC
J: TRBJ2-1; V: TRBV7-8; size: few; D: TRBD2; CDR3: CASGGSGAYNEQFF; DNA: TGTGCCAGCGGAGGTAGCGGGGCCTACAATGAGCAGTTCTTC
J: TRBJ1-4; V: TRBV6-2/TRBV6-3; size: NA; D: NA; CDR3: CASKNGNSNHATNEKLFF; DNA: TGTGCCAGCAAGAATGGGAATTCAAATCATGCAACTAATGAAAAACTGTTTTTT
J: TRBJ2-1; V: TRBV7-7; size: many; D: NA; CDR3: CASSLASGNEQFF; DNA: TGTGCTAGCAGCTTAGCTTCGGGGAATGAGCAGTTCTTC
J: TRBJ1-1; V: TRBV12-3/TRBV12-4; size: NA; D: NA; CDR3: CASSLRQSDTEAFF; DNA: TGTGCCAGCAGTTTAAGGCAGTCTGACACTGAAGCTTTCTTT
J: TRBJ1-1; V: TRBV6-2/TRBV6-3; size: few; D: NA; CDR3: CASTLYGGGVMNTEAFF; DNA: TGTGCCAGCACCCTATATGGCGGTGGGGTTATGAACACTGAAGCTTTCTTT